The 9 T cell receptor beta chains given below trace back to one sample, sequenced in a study of T-cell memory formation after mild COVID-19. A single record per CDR3 protein comes from TCRdb applying MiXCR to the 5' RACE reads. The table records under 550,000 distinct CDR3 sequences, under 20% of them present only once. Sequenced: PBMCs or a T cell subset sorted from them (not recorded which). These receptors were taken from a man younger than 35 who had mild COVID-19 (a few samples of this study predate the infection). Cell type and time point are not known.

V is TRBV6-1 and J is TRBJ1-5, with 7 bases matching TRBD1. CDR1 is MNHNS and CDR2 is SASEGT in the germline V gene. The J segment lost 0 bases and the V segment lost 9 bases, leaving 8 bases of the junction unmatched. The CDR3 length is 15 residues. The CDR3 is CASLTGAHSNQPQHF. Here the CDR3 DNA reads TGTGCCAGTTTAACAGGGGCCCATAGCAATCAGCCCCAGCATTTT.

For this clonotype: One junction end does not reproduce the germline sequence, and a read error may be involved. The genes are TRBV20-1 and TRBJ2-2, with D perhaps TRBD2 (5 bases). Germline V CDR1 and CDR2: DFQATT, SNEGSKA (reference sequence). This CDR3 spans 10 amino acids. This CDR3 is CSARAGELIF. The CDR3 nucleotides read TGCAGTGCTAGAGCCGGGGAGCTGATTTTT.

The V and J genes are TRBV20-1 and TRBJ2-5, with D unclear. Per the germline V gene, CDR1 is DFQATT and CDR2 is SNEGSKA (reference sequence). Deletions cut 3 bases from V and 5 bases from J, with 7 bases between. CDR3 length equals 11 residues. The CDR3 here is CSARQWETQYF. The DNA for the CDR3 is TGCAGTGCTAGGCAGTGGGAGACCCAGTACTTC.

The rearrangement links TRBV5-4 to TRBJ1-1; a possible D gene is TRBD1 (6 bases). The V and J ends lost 5 bases and 4 bases respectively, with 15 bases between them. This CDR3 has 14 amino acids. Germline assignment: CDR1 SGHNT and CDR2 YYREEE (reference sequence). This CDR3 reads CASSLRGAVTEAFF. For the CDR3, the DNA is TGTGCCAGCAGTTTGAGGGGGGCAGTCACTGAAGCTTTCTTT.

The V call is TRBV11-2, the J call TRBJ2-1, with no clear D. Looked up from germline, CDR1 is SGHAT and CDR2 is FQNNGV. The CDR3 spans 18 residues. V shed 1 base and J shed 0 bases, with 16 bases lying between them. In nucleotides, the CDR3 is TGTGCCAGCAGCTTAGGCCCCGCGACCGAAAGCTCCTACAATGAGCAGTTCTTC. It yields the protein CASSLGPATESSYNEQFF.

This clonotype has ten or more counts. V is TRBV5-1 and J is TRBJ2-3; 8 nucleotides line up with TRBD1. The CDR3 is 17 amino acids. CDR1 and CDR2 from the germline V gene are SGHRS and YFSETQ. Trimming removed 4 bases from V and 1 base from J; junction bases left unmatched: 11. In DNA form, the CDR3 reads TGCGCCAGCAGCCGACTTCTTTCGGGACAGGGCACAGATACGCAGTATTTT. Its translation is CASSRLLSGQGTDTQYF.

This clonotype was observed at least ten times. This chain uses TRBV6-6 with TRBJ1-5; D might be TRBD1 (5 bases). CDR1 and CDR2 from the germline V gene are MNHNY and SVGAGI (reference sequence). This CDR3 contains 12 residues. Trimming pared 6 bases from V and 4 bases from J, leaving 7 bases between. The CDR3: CASRPGNQPQHF. The CDR3 nucleotides read TGTGCCAGCAGACCAGGGAATCAGCCCCAGCATTTT.

The rearrangement uses TRBV30 and TRBJ2-2; possible D gene TRBD1, 5 bases. The CDR3 covers 14 residues. Trimming took off 0 bases at V and 5 bases at J, with 10 bases between the two ends. Germline CDR1 and CDR2: GTSNPN and SVGIG (reference sequence). The CDR3 protein is CAWSVGVSTGELFF. CDR3 nucleotide sequence: TGTGCCTGGAGTGTAGGGGTATCGACCGGGGAGCTGTTTTTT.

The V call is TRBV6-5, the J call TRBJ1-1; 8 bases map to TRBD1. Germline V CDR1 and CDR2: MNHEY, SVGAGI. This CDR3 spans 15 amino acids. The junction had 8 bases not matched to a gene; V was cut back by 4 bases and J by 4 bases. In DNA, the CDR3 is TGTGCCAGCAGTTCCGGACAGGGAGGATCCACTGAAGCTTTCTTT. Its translation: CASSSGQGGSTEAFF.